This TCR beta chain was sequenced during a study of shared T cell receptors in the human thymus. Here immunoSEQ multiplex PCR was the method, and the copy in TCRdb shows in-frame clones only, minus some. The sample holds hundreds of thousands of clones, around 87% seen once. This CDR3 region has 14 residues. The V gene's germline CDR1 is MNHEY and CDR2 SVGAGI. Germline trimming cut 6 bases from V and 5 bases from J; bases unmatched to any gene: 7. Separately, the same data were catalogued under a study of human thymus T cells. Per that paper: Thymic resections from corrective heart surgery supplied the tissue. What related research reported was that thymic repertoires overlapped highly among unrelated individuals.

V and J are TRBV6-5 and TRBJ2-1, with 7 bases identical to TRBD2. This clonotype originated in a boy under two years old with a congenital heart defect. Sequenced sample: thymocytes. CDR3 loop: CASRGPTSHNEQFF. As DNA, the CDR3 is TGTGCCAGCAGGGGCCCGACTAGCCACAATGAGCAGTTCTTC.